This T cell receptor beta chain was recovered during a study of T cells in tumors after PD-1 blockade. About the research overall: Excluded were patients with checkpoint blockade, immunosuppressants, or radiotherapy or other anti-cancer therapy within 4 weeks. During anti-PD-1 treatment, some patients continued daily vismodegib 150 mg. Blood samples averaged around 110,000 templates (range about 21,000-257,772) and 35,000 to 40,000 unique clonotypes. Overall study results and limits: Peripheral recruitment is suggested, as some novel exhausted tumor clones were in pre-treatment blood.

The CDR3 contains 15 residues. Trimming cost V 10 bases and J 3 bases; bases outside gene matches: 9. Germline V gene lookup returns CDR1 LNHDA and CDR2 SQIVND (reference sequence). On this clone: What it binds is unknown.

Clones were sequenced by immunoSEQ multiplex PCR, and TCRdb holds only the in-frame ones, with some missing. The repertoire holds roughly 59,000 clones, with 80% as singletons. The rearrangement joins TRBV19 to TRBJ1-1; 12 bases fit TRBD1. The sequences come from PBMCs, collected before anti-PD-1 treatment. The sequence came from a human donor with basal cell carcinoma. The CDR3 loop is CATRDRGRVDTEAFF. The CDR3 nucleotides are TGTGCCACCCGGGACAGGGGGCGCGTCGACACTGAAGCTTTCTTT.